The rows below give T cell receptor beta chains drawn from one sample of a study of T cells expressing NK-cell markers. TCRdb re-called the 5' RACE reads; every CDR3 protein appears as one record, without DNA. The sample data list 150,000 to 170,000 distinct CDR3 sequences. Sequenced material: blood T cells: a sorted CD56 or NKG2C T cell subset, CD4+ or CD8+ T cells, or bulk PBMC T cells (not recorded which). These receptors were collected from a woman aged 50 to 65 in good health. The CDR3 runs from the conserved cysteine through the conserved F or W.

j_call v_call cdr3_aa
TRBJ2-3 TRBV6-4 CASSDSSGGGQDTQYF
TRBJ2-5 TRBV20-1 CSAEAGGEETQYF
TRBJ1-2 TRBV29-1 CSVEDTVFGNGYTF
TRBJ2-7 TRBV2 CARALERNYEQYF
TRBJ2-1 TRBV24-1 CATSDAHLAGGFYEQFF
TRBJ2-1 TRBV6-2/TRBV6-3 CATTVGNYNEQFF
TRBJ1-5 TRBV19 CASIPTGYSNQPQHF
TRBJ1-4 TRBV27 CASRPFPTATNEKLFF
TRBJ2-1 TRBV12-3/TRBV12-4 CASSRPPGGRFRVNEQFF
TRBJ2-1 TRBV29-1 CSHVPSLSGEQFF
TRBJ2-3 TRBV6-1 CASIAGGNPDTQYF
TRBJ2-1 TRBV7-6 CASSLGDLYNEQFF
TRBJ1-2 TRBV7-2 CASSLELGGYGYTF
TRBJ1-5 TRBV12-3/TRBV12-4 CASSWLEGQPQHF
TRBJ2-2 TRBV6-5 CASSYGSFNTGELFF
TRBJ2-1 TRBV3-1 CASSPTGTSGTVYNEQFF
TRBJ1-3 TRBV7-2 CASSGTYSGNTIYF
TRBJ2-1 TRBV4-1 CASSQSPGTRGGEQFF
TRBJ2-1 TRBV3-1 CASSQGGILALYKYNEQFF
TRBJ2-1 TRBV21-1 CASGLSGGGNEQFF
TRBJ1-2 TRBV11-3 CASSRQGNGYTF
TRBJ2-2 TRBV6-5 CASSEGGELFF
TRBJ2-5 TRBV6-1 CASSEPELQETQYF
TRBJ2-1 TRBV10-3 CAISDGQGAYNEQFF
TRBJ1-1 TRBV29-1 CSVEDLLLPPEAFF
TRBJ1-5 TRBV30 CAWKVSQPQHF
TRBJ2-1 TRBV24-1 CATSDYSSYNEQFF
TRBJ1-2 TRBV13 CASSSRTGPYGYTF
TRBJ2-1 TRBV14 CASSQDTNRDYEQFF
TRBJ2-3 TRBV7-2 CASSLYGRLVSLDTQYF
TRBJ2-2 TRBV9 CASSVARQNANTGELFF
TRBJ2-1 TRBV11-1 CASSLPEREWYNEQFF
TRBJ1-1 TRBV20-1 CSARVRGRGSAEAFF
TRBJ2-2 TRBV29-1 CSVVVLAGGSGELFF
TRBJ2-5 TRBV6-8 CASRTSGRTETQYF